Following are 29 T cell receptor beta chains from one sample sequenced in a study of cytomegalovirus exposure and HLA in healthy donors. The PCR contained 60 Vbeta and 13 Jbeta primers. Only in-frame clones appear in the TCRdb table, and some are missing; sequencing was by immunoSEQ multiplex PCR. The sample totals about 140,000 clones; its top ten clones hold 2.7%. Specimen: PBMCs. The receptor source for this set is a man aged 40-49 years in good health and CMV-seronegative.

The chain employs TRBV28 and TRBJ2-5; the D gene is possibly TRBD1 (6 bases). TRBJ2-7 matches the DNA end more closely, so the J call is doubtful. The CDR3 covers 12 residues. Per germline, CDR1 MDHEN and CDR2 SYDVKM. The CDR3 protein is CVTGQGSYEQYF. Here the CDR3 DNA reads TGTGTAACAGGGCAGGGCTCCTACGAGCAGTACTTC.

J is TRBJ2-7 and V is TRBV7-3; 7 nucleotides align to TRBD2. The V gene's germline CDR1 is SGHTA and CDR2 FQGTGA. The CDR3 sequence is 13 residues long. The V and J ends lost 4 bases and 4 bases, in that order; junction bases with no gene match: 4. CDR3 DNA: TGTGCCAGCAGCTCTGCCGGGGGGTACGAGCAGTACTTC. Its translation: CASSSAGGYEQYF.

The rearrangement joins TRBV7-9 to TRBJ1-1; 7 bases match TRBD1. The CDR3 covers 13 residues. V gave up 0 bases and J gave up 9 bases; unmatched junction bases: 4. Germline assignment: CDR1 SEHNR and CDR2 FQNEAQ (reference sequence). Written as DNA, the CDR3 is TGTGCCAGCAGCTTAGCGGGGGGACAGAAAGCTTTCTTT. Translated: CASSLAGGQKAFF.

The gene calls are TRBV6-4 and TRBJ2-1; the D gene is possibly TRBD1 (6 bases). Trimming pared 3 bases from V and 0 bases from J, leaving 12 bases between. The germline CDR1 and CDR2 sequences are MRHNA and SNTAGT. CDR3 size: 16 residues. The CDR3 protein is CASSECKQGSYNEQFF. Here the CDR3 DNA reads TGTGCCAGCAGTGAATGTAAACAGGGCTCCTACAATGAGCAGTTCTTC.

The genes are TRBV5-4 and TRBJ2-3, with D maybe TRBD1 (6 bases). In germline, CDR1 is SGHNT, CDR2 YYREEE (reference sequence). CDR3 length: 15 residues. V was trimmed by 5 bases and J by 1 base, leaving 14 bases between them. The CDR3 region is CASRDRAGGTDTQYF. In nucleotides, the CDR3 is TGTGCCAGCAGAGACCGGGCAGGGGGCACAGATACGCAGTATTTT.

This rearrangement joins TRBV7-9 to TRBJ1-1; D gene unclear. Trimming stripped 1 base from V and 4 bases from J, with 7 bases between. The CDR3 totals 13 residues. Germline assignment: CDR1 SEHNR and CDR2 FQNEAQ (reference sequence). The CDR3 DNA reads TGTGCCAGCAGCTTAGTCGCGGGCACTGAAGCTTTCTTT. As protein: CASSLVAGTEAFF. Looking up the rest from reference TRBV7-9 and TRBJ1-1 gives the full variable domain: DTGVSQNPRHKITKRGQNVTFRCDPISEHNRLYWYRQTLGQGPEFLTYFQNEAQLEKSRLLSDRFSAERPKGSFSTLEIQRTEQGDSAMYLCASSLVAGTEAFFGQGTRLTVV.

This chain links TRBV11-2 with TRBJ2-7; 7 nucleotides line up with TRBD2. Per germline, CDR1 SGHAT and CDR2 FQNNGV. This CDR3 is built from 15 residues. V shed 8 bases and J 0 bases; nucleotides not matched to a gene: 10. The CDR3 DNA sequence: TGTGCCAGCCACCCGGGAGCGGGGAGCTCCTACGAGCAGTACTTC. Its protein is CASHPGAGSSYEQYF.

The chain carries TRBV2 and TRBJ1-5, with a weak D call TRBD1 (6 bases). V shed 0 bases and J shed 2 bases, with 14 bases lying between them. Germline V gene data show CDR1 as SNHLY and CDR2 as FYNNEI. The CDR3 contains 17 residues. CDR3 DNA sequence: TGTGCCAGCAGTGAAGCGGGAACAGGGACCCGCAATCAGCCCCAGCATTTT. As protein: CASSEAGTGTRNQPQHF.

The rearrangement joins TRBV25-1 to TRBJ1-4; the D gene is possibly TRBD1 (5 bases). Germline loops: CDR1 MGHDK, CDR2 SYGVNS. The length of the CDR3 is 15 residues. V was shortened by 4 bases and J by 7 bases, with 16 bases between the two germline ends. DNA for the CDR3: TGTGCCAGCAGTGTAAGTGGGGCTGGTGGTGAAAAACTGTTTTTT. This gives the protein CASSVSGAGGEKLFF.

This sequence joins TRBV6-6 and TRBJ2-7; D gene unclear. V was shortened by 7 bases and J by 3 bases, with 16 bases between the two germline ends. The CDR3 sequence is 14 residues long. Germline assignment: CDR1 MNHNY and CDR2 SVGAGI (reference sequence). CDR3 sequence: CASNMGSPSYEQYF. CDR3 coding DNA: TGTGCCAGCAATATGGGCAGTCCAAGCTACGAGCAGTACTTC.

The chain carries TRBV18 and TRBJ2-3; D call uncertain. V lost 2 bases, J lost 2 bases, and 8 bases lay in between. CDR1 KGHSH and CDR2 LQKENI come from the germline V gene. The CDR3 loop spans 14 amino acids. The CDR3 region has the DNA TGTGCCAGCTCACCAGGAGAGAACACAGATACGCAGTATTTT. Residues: CASSPGENTDTQYF.

The chain is built from TRBV18 and TRBJ2-7, with 15 bases fitting TRBD2. The CDR3 is 15 amino acids. The V segment lost 3 bases and the J segment 4 bases; nucleotides outside the gene matches: 1. CDR1 KGHSH and CDR2 LQKENI come from the germline V gene. CDR3 nucleotide sequence: TGTGCCAGCTCACCGGGACTAGCGGGGGGTTACGAGCAGTACTTC. Its protein product is CASSPGLAGGYEQYF.

V usage is TRBV10-3 and J usage is TRBJ2-7, with D perhaps TRBD2 (6 bases). Germline loops: CDR1 ENHRY, CDR2 SYGVKD. This CDR3 spans 14 amino acids. V gave up 4 bases and J gave up 0 bases, with 10 bases separating them. CDR3 DNA: TGTGCCATCAGTGTAGCGGAAAGCTCCTACGAGCAGTACTTC. Translation: CAISVAESSYEQYF.

J is TRBJ2-3 and V is TRBV11-1; the D gene is possibly TRBD2 (6 bases). CDR1 and CDR2 from the germline V gene are SGHAT and FQDESV (reference sequence). The CDR3 runs 17 residues. The V gene lost 3 bases and the J gene lost 2 bases, with 18 bases spanning the gap. Written as DNA, the CDR3 is TGTGCCAGCAGCTTGCTGCAGGGACTCGGACTCACAGATACGCAGTATTTT. This gives the protein CASSLLQGLGLTDTQYF.

The genes are TRBV4-1 and TRBJ2-3; no clear D gene. V lost 1 base and J 0 bases, leaving 8 bases between the germline ends. The V gene's germline CDR1 is MGHRA and CDR2 YSYEKL. The CDR3 sequence is 15 residues long. CDR3 sequence reads: CASSQVDGSTDTQYF. The DNA for the CDR3 is TGCGCCAGCAGCCAAGTTGACGGGAGCACAGATACGCAGTATTTT.

The rearrangement uses TRBV6-1 and TRBJ2-7; D perhaps matches TRBD1 (6 bases). CDR1 is MNHNS, CDR2 SASEGT, per germline. The CDR3 is 15 residues long. V was cut by 3 bases and J by 2 bases, with 14 bases left in between. CDR3 nucleotides: TGTGCCAGCAGTGAGACTCCGGGACAAGCCTACGAGCAGTACTTC. It is translated as CASSETPGQAYEQYF.

The gene calls are TRBV5-1 and TRBJ2-1; no clear D gene. The germline V and J ends were trimmed by 0 bases and 1 base, with 8 bases remaining between them. Germline values: CDR1 SGHRS, CDR2 YFSETQ. CDR3 length equals 15 residues. CDR3 amino acids: CASSLVADSYNEQFF. The CDR3 nucleotides read TGCGCCAGCAGCTTGGTCGCGGATTCCTACAATGAGCAGTTCTTC.

The gene calls are TRBV6-5 and TRBJ1-1; TRBD1 is a possible D gene (6 bases). The germline gives CDR1 MNHEY, CDR2 SVGAGI. This CDR3 region has 12 residues. V gave up 7 bases and J gave up 4 bases, with 10 bases separating them. CDR3 in DNA: TGTGCCAGCACTACAGGGTCCACTGAAGCTTTCTTT. This codes for CASTTGSTEAFF.

The CDR3 loop reads CASSRLQGDTGELFF. Written as DNA, the CDR3 is TGCGCCAGCAGCCGTTTGCAGGGGGACACCGGGGAGCTGTTTTTT. V and J are TRBV4-1 and TRBJ2-2; 7 bases fit TRBD1. Per germline, CDR1 MGHRA and CDR2 YSYEKL. The V segment lost 4 bases and the J segment 3 bases; nucleotides outside the gene matches: 5. The CDR3 length is 15 residues.

The CDR3 region is CASSASTANYGYTF. DNA of the CDR3: TGCGCCAGCAGCGCCTCGACTGCGAACTATGGCTACACCTTC. V gene TRBV5-1 combines with J gene TRBJ1-2; unclear D gene. This CDR3 is 14 amino acids long. V was shortened by 4 bases and J by 2 bases, with 12 bases between the two germline ends. From germline, CDR1 is SGHRS and CDR2 YFSETQ.

V usage is TRBV5-4 and J usage is TRBJ2-5; tentatively, D is TRBD2 (5 bases). Looked up from germline, CDR1 is SGHNT and CDR2 is YYREEE (reference sequence). The CDR3 loop spans 13 amino acids. Trimming removed 4 bases at V and 5 bases at J, with 12 bases between. This CDR3 reads CASSPGWEETQYF. CDR3 DNA: TGTGCCAGCAGCCCTGGGTGGGAGGAGACCCAGTACTTC. The whole variable domain, filled in from reference TRBV5-4 and TRBJ2-5, reads ETGVTQSPTHLIKTRGQQVTLRCSSQSGHNTVSWYQQALGQGPQFIFQYYREEENGRGNFPPRFSGLQFPNYSSELNVNALELDDSALYLCASSPGWEETQYFGPGTRLLVL.

The DNA for the CDR3 is TGTGCCAGCAGCCCCCGCTCATCAGGTCCCTTTCTCACCTTC. It encodes CASSPRSSGPFLTF. The V call is TRBV9, the J call TRBJ1-2, with D uncertain. Trimming removed 4 bases from V and 13 bases from J, with 23 bases in between. CDR3 length: 14 residues. Germline CDR1 is SGDLS and CDR2 is YYNGEE.

This CDR3 is CASSSLPAGLWGDGELFF. Here the CDR3 DNA reads TGTGCCAGCAGCTCGTTGCCCGCCGGCCTCTGGGGGGACGGGGAGCTGTTTTTT. The genes are TRBV7-9 and TRBJ2-2; tentatively, D is TRBD2 (6 bases). The germline V gene has CDR1 SEHNR and CDR2 FQNEAQ (reference sequence). The ends were cut back, 4 bases at V and 7 bases at J, with 25 bases in the middle. CDR3 length equals 18 residues.

The chain recombines TRBV12-5 with TRBJ2-3, with unresolved D. This CDR3 comprises 13 residues. CDR1 and CDR2 from the germline V gene are LGHNT and FRNRAP. The V end lost 0 bases, the J end lost 4 bases, and 5 bases lay between the germline ends. The CDR3: CASGLVNSDTQYF. CDR3 DNA sequence: TGTGCTAGTGGTTTGGTAAACTCAGATACGCAGTATTTT.

The rearrangement uses TRBV7-8 and TRBJ2-2; 8 positions match TRBD1. The CDR3 has 15 amino acids. Per germline, CDR1 SGHVS and CDR2 FQNEAQ. V trimming: 8 bases; J trimming: 2 bases; junction bases outside the gene matches: 7. The CDR3 DNA is TGTGCCAGCGCGGGACAGGCTTTTAACACCGGGGAGCTGTTTTTT. It translates to CASAGQAFNTGELFF.

This chain joins TRBV5-6 and TRBJ1-2; 9 nucleotides line up with TRBD1. CDR3 length: 15 residues. The V gene's germline CDR1 is SGHDT and CDR2 YYEEEE. V lost 4 bases to trimming and J lost 3 bases; unmatched junction nucleotides: 7. The DNA of the CDR3 is TGTGCCAGCAGCCGGAGACAGGGGGTTGACTATGGCTACACCTTC. Encoded protein: CASSRRQGVDYGYTF.

The V and J genes are TRBV28 and TRBJ2-3, with 11 nucleotides matching TRBD2. V lost 5 bases to trimming and J lost 8 bases; unmatched junction nucleotides: 18. The germline V gene encodes CDR1 MDHEN and CDR2 SYDVKM. CDR3 size: 18 residues. CDR3 region: CASSTERLAGGPASTQYF. The CDR3 DNA reads as TGTGCCAGCAGTACCGAACGCTTAGCGGGGGGGCCGGCGAGTACGCAGTATTTT. The full variable domain, completed using reference TRBV28 and TRBJ2-3, is DVKVTQSSRYLVKRTGEKVFLECVQDMDHENMFWYRQDPGLGLRLIYFSYDVKMKEKGDIPEGYSVSREKKERFSLILESASTNQTSMYLCASSTERLAGGPASTQYFGPGTRLTVL.

The gene calls are TRBV15 and TRBJ1-2; D perhaps matches TRBD1 (5 bases). The CDR3 is 15 amino acids. Trimming removed 3 bases at V and 0 bases at J, with 11 bases between. Germline lookup yields CDR1 LNHNV and CDR2 YYDKDF (reference sequence). The CDR3 loop is CATSRRGTPNYGYTF. The DNA of the CDR3 is TGTGCCACCAGCAGGCGGGGGACCCCTAACTATGGCTACACCTTC.

This rearrangement joins TRBV29-1 to TRBJ2-7; TRBD2 might be the D (5 bases). The CDR3 is made up of 12 amino acids. The germline gives CDR1 SQVTM, CDR2 ANQGSEA. Trimming removed 4 bases at V and 6 bases at J, with 13 bases between. CDR3 sequence (DNA): TGCAGCGTTGTTCCGGGGAGAGGCGAGCAGTACTTC. Translation gives CSVVPGRGEQYF.